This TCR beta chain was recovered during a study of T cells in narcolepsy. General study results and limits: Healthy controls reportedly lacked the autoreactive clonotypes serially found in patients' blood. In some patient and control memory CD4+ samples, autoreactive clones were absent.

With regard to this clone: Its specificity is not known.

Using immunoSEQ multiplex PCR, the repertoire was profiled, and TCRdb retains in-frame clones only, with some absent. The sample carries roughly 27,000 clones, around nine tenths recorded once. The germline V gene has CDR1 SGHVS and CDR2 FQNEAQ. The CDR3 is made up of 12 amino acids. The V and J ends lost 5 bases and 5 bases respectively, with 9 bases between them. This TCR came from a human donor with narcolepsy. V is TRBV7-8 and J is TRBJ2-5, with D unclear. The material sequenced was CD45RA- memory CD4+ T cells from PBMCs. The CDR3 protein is CASSLIRETQYF. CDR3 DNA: TGTGCCAGCAGCCTAATAAGGGAGACCCAGTACTTC.